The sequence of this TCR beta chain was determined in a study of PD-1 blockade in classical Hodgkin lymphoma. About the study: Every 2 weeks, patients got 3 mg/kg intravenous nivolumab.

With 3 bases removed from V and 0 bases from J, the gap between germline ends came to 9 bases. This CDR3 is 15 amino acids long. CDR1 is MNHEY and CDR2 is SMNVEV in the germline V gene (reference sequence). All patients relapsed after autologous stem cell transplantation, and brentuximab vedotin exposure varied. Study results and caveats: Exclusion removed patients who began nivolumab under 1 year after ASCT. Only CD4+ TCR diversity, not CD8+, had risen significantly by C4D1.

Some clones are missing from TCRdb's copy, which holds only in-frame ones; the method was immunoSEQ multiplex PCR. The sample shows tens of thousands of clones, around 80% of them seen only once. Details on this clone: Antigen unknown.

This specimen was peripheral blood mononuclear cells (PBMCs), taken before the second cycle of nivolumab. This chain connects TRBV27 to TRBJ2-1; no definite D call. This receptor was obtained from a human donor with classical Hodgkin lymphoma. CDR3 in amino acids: CASSFSRNSYNEQFF. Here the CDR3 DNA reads TGTGCCAGCAGTTTCTCCCGGAACTCCTACAATGAGCAGTTCTTC.